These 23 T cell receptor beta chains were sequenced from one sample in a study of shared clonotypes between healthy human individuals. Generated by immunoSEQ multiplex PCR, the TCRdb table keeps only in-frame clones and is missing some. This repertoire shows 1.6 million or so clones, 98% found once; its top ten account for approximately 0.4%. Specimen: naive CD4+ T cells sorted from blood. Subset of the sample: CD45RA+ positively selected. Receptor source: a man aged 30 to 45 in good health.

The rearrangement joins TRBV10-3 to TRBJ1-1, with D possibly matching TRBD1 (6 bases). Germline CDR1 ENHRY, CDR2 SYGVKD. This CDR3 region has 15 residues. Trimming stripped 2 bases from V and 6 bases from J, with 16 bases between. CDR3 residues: CAISEPASRGAEAFF. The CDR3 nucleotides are TGTGCCATCAGTGAGCCGGCCTCCAGGGGAGCTGAAGCTTTCTTT.

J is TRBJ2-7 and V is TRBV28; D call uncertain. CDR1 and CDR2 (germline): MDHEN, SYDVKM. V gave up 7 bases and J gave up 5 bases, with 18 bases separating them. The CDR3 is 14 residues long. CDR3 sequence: CASTPRQLADEQYF. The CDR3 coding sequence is TGTGCCAGCACCCCTCGGCAGCTTGCCGACGAGCAGTACTTC. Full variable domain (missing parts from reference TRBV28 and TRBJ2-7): DVKVTQSSRYLVKRTGEKVFLECVQDMDHENMFWYRQDPGLGLRLIYFSYDVKMKEKGDIPEGYSVSREKKERFSLILESASTNQTSMYLCASTPRQLADEQYFGPGTRLTVT.

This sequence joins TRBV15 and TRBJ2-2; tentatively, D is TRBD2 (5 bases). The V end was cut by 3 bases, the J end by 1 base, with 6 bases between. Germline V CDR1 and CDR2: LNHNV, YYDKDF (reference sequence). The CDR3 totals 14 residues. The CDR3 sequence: CATSSGGNTGELFF. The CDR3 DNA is TGTGCCACCAGCAGTGGAGGGAACACCGGGGAGCTGTTTTTT. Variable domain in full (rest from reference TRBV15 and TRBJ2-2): DAMVIQNPRYQVTQFGKPVTLSCSQTLNHNVMYWYQQKSSQAPKLLFHYYDKDFNNEADTPDNFQSRRPNTSFCFLDIRSPGLGDTAMYLCATSSGGNTGELFFGEGSRLTVL.

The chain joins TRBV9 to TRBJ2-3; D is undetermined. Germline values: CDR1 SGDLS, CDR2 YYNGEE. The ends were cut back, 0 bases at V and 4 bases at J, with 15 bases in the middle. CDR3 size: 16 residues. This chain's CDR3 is CASSVEGPEWPDTQYF. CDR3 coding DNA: TGTGCCAGCAGCGTAGAGGGCCCGGAGTGGCCAGATACGCAGTATTTT.

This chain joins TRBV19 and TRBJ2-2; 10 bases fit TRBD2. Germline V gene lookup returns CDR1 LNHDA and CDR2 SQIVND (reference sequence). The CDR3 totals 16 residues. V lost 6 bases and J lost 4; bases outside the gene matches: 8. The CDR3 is CASRQGRLAGTGELFF. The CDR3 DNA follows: TGTGCCAGTAGACAGGGAAGACTAGCGGGCACCGGGGAGCTGTTTTTT.

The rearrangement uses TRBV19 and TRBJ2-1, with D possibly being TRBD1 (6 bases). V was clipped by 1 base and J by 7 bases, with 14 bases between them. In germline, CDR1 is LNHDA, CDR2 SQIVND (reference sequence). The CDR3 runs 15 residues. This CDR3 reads CASSIGTVVSNEQFF. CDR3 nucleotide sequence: TGTGCCAGTAGTATAGGGACAGTAGTTTCTAATGAGCAGTTCTTC.

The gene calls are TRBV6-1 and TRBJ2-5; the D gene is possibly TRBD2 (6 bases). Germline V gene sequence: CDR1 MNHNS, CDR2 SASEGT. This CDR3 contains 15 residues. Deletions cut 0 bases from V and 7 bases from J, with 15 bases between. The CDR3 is CASSEAGGKVATQYF. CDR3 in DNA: TGTGCCAGCAGTGAAGCGGGGGGTAAAGTAGCGACCCAGTACTTC.

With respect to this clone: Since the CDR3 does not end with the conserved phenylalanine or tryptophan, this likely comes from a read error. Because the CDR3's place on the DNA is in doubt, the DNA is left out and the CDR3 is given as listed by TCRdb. The CDR3: CASSLSSRGDRGRTEI. The J gene is TRBJ2-7, the V gene TRBV28; the table assigns TRBD1, which was not confirmed against the DNA. 16 amino acids form the CDR3, both terminal residues included. Per germline, CDR1 MDHEN and CDR2 SYDVKM.

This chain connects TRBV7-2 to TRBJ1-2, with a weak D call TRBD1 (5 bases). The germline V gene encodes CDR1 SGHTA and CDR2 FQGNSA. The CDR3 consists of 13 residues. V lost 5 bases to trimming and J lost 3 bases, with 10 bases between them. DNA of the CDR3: TGTGCCAGCAGCCTAGACAGCTACTATGGCTACACCTTC. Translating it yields CASSLDSYYGYTF. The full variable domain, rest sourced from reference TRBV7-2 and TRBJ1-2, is GAGVSQSPSNKVTEKGKDVELRCDPISGHTALYWYRQSLGQGLEFLIYFQGNSAPDKSGLPSDRFSAERTGGSVSTLTIQRTQQEDSAVYLCASSLDSYYGYTFGSGTRLTVV.

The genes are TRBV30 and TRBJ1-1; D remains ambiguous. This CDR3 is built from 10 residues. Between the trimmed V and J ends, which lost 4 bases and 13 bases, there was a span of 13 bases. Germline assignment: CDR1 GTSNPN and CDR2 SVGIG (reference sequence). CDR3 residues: CAWKVASVFF. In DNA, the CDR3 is TGTGCCTGGAAGGTAGCTTCGGTTTTCTTT.

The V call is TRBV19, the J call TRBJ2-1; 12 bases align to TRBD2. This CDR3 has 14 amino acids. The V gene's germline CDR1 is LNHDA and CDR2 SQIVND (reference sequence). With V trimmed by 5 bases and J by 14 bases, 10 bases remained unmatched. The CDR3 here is CASSVGLAGMIEFF. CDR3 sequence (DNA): TGTGCCAGTAGTGTGGGACTAGCGGGTATGATAGAGTTCTTC.

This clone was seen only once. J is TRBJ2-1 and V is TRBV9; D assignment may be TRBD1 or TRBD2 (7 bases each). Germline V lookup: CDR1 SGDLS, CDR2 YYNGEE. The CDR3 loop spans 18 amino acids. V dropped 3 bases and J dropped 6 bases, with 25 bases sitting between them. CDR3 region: CASSGVRGTKSAVNEQFF. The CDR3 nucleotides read TGTGCCAGCAGCGGTGTCAGGGGGACTAAAAGTGCAGTCAATGAGCAGTTCTTC.

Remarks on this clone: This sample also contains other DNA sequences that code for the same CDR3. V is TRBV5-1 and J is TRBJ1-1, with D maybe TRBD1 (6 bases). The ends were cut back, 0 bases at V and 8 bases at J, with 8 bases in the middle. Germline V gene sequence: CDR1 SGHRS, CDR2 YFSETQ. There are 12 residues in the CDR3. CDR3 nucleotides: TGCGCCAGCAGCTTGGCCGGGGGCGAAGCTTTCTTT. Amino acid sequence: CASSLAGGEAFF.

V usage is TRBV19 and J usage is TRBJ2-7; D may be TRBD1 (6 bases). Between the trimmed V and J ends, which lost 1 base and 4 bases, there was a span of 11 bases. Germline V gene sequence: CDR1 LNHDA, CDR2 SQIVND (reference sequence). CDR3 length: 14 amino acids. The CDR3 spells CASSIVWGHYEQYF. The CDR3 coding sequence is TGTGCCAGTAGTATAGTTTGGGGACATTACGAGCAGTACTTC.

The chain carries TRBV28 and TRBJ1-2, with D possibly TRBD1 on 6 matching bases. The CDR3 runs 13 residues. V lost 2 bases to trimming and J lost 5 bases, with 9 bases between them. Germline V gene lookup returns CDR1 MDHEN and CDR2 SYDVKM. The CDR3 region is CASSLDRSYGYTF. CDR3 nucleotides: TGTGCCAGCAGTTTAGACAGGTCTTATGGCTACACCTTC.

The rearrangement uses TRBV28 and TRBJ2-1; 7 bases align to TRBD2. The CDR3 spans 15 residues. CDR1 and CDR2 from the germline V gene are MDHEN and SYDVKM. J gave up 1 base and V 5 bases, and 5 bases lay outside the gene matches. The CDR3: CASSPRGGSYNEQFF. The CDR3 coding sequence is TGTGCCAGCAGTCCCCGCGGGGGATCCTACAATGAGCAGTTCTTC.

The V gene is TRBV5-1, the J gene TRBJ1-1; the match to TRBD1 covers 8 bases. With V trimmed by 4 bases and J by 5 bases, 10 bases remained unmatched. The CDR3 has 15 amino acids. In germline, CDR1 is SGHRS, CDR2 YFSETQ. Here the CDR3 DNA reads TGCGCCAGCAGCCTCGGACAGGGTTGGGGTACTGAAGCTTTCTTT. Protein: CASSLGQGWGTEAFF.

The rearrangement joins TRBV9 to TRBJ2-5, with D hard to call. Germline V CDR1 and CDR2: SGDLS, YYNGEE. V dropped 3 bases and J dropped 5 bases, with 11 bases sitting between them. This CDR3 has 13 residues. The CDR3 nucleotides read TGTGCCAGCAGCGAAAACTCAGCGGAGACCCAGTACTTC. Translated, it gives CASSENSAETQYF. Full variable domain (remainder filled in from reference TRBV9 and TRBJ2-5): DSGVTQTPKHLITATGQRVTLRCSPRSGDLSVYWYQQSLDQGLQFLIQYYNGEERAKGNILERFSAQQFPDLHSELNLSSLELGDSALYFCASSENSAETQYFGPGTRLLVL.

In nucleotides, the CDR3 is TGTGCCAGCTCGACCGGGACAGGCATACCCCAGGGCACAGATACGCAGTATTTT. The encoded protein is CASSTGTGIPQGTDTQYF. The gene calls are TRBV18 and TRBJ2-3, with 8 bases aligning to TRBD1. With V trimmed by 6 bases and J by 1 base, 15 bases remained unmatched. CDR1 KGHSH and CDR2 LQKENI come from the germline V gene. The CDR3 contains 18 residues.

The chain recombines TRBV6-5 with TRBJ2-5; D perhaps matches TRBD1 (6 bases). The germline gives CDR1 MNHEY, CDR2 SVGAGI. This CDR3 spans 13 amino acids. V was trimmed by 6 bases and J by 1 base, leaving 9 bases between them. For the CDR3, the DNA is TGTGCCAGCAGCCTACAGGGCCAAGAGACCCAGTACTTC. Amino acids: CASSLQGQETQYF.

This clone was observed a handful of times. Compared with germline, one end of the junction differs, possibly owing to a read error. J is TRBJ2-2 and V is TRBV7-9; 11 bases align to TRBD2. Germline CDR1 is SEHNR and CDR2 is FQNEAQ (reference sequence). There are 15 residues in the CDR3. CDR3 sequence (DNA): TGTGCCAGCAGCCTAGCGGGAGGATACACCGGGGAGCTGTTTTTT. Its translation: CASSLAGGYTGELFF.

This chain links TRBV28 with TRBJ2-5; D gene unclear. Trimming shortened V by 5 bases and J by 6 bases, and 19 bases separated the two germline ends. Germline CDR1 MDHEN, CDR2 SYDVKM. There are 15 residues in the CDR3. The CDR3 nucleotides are TGTGCCAGCAGTCCGACCTTAGGACGGCGGAAGACCCAGTACTTC. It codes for CASSPTLGRRKTQYF.

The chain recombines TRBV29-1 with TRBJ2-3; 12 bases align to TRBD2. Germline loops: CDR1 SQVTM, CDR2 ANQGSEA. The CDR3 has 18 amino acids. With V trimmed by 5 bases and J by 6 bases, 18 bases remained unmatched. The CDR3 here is CSVPFGGRLAGALDTQYF. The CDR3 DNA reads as TGCAGCGTTCCCTTTGGTGGGAGACTAGCGGGGGCGTTGGATACGCAGTATTTT.